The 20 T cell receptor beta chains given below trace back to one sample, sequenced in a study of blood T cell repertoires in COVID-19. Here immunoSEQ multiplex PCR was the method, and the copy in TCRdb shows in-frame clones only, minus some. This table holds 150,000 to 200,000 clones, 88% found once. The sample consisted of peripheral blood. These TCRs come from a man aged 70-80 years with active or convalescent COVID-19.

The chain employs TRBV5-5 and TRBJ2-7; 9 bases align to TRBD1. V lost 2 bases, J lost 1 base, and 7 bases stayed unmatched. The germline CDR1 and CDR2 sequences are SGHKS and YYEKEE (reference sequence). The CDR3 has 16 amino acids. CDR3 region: CASSLRGGTGSYEQYF. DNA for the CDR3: TGTGCCAGCAGCTTAAGGGGAGGGACAGGGTCCTACGAGCAGTACTTC.

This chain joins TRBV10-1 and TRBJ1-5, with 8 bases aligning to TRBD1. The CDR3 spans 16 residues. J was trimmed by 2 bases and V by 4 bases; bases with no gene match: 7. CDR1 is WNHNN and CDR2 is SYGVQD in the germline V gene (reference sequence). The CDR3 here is CASSVDRVRGNQPQHF. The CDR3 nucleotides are TGCGCCAGCAGTGTGGACAGGGTAAGGGGCAATCAGCCCCAGCATTTT.

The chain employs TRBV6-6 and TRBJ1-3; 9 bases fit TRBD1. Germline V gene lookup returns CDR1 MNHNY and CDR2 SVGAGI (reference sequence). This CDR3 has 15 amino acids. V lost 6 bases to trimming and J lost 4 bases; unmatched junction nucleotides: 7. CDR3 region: CASRIQGAAGNTIYF. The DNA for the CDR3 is TGTGCCAGCAGGATACAGGGGGCGGCGGGAAACACCATATATTTT.

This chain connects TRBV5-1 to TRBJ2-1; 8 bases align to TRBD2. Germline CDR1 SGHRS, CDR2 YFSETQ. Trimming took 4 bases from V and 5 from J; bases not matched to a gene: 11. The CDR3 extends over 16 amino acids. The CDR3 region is CASSRPVVAGNNEQFF. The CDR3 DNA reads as TGCGCCAGCAGCCGACCCGTGGTAGCGGGAAACAATGAGCAGTTCTTC.

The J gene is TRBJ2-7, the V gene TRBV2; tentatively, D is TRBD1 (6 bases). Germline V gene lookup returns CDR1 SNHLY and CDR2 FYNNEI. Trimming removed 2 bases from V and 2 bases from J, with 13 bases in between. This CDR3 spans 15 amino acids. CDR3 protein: CASSEPPGATYEQYF. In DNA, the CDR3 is TGTGCCAGCAGTGAACCCCCAGGGGCAACCTACGAGCAGTACTTC.

The CDR3 spells CAWSPRGRGFTSGANVLTF. The CDR3 coding sequence is TGTGCCTGGAGTCCCCGTGGCAGGGGCTTTACTTCTGGGGCCAACGTCCTGACTTTC. The V and J genes are TRBV30 and TRBJ2-6; D might be TRBD1 (6 bases). CDR1 is GTSNPN, CDR2 SVGIG, per germline (reference sequence). Trimming cost V 2 bases and J 1 base, with 21 bases left between them. CDR3 length equals 19 residues. Based on the CDR3 plus reference TRBV30 and TRBJ2-6, the full variable domain is SQTIHQWPATLVQPVGSPLSLECTVEGTSNPNLYWYRQAAGRGLQLLFYSVGIGQISSEVPQNLSASRPQDRQFILSSKKLLLSDSGFYLCAWSPRGRGFTSGANVLTFGAGSRLTVL.

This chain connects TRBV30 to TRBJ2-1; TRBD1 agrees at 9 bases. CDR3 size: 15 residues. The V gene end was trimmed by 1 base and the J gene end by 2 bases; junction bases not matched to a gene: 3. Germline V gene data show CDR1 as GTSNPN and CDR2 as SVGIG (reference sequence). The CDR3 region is CAWSAGTGTYNEQFF. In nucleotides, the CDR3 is TGTGCCTGGAGTGCCGGGACAGGGACCTACAATGAGCAGTTCTTC. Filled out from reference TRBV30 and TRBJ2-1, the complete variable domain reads SQTIHQWPATLVQPVGSPLSLECTVEGTSNPNLYWYRQAAGRGLQLLFYSVGIGQISSEVPQNLSASRPQDRQFILSSKKLLLSDSGFYLCAWSAGTGTYNEQFFGPGTRLTVL.

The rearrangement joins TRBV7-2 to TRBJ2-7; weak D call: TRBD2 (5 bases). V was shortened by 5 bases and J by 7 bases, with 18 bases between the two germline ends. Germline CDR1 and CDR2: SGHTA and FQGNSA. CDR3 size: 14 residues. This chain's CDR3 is CASSTRANRGEQYF. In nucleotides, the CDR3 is TGTGCCAGCAGCACGAGGGCCAACCGGGGAGAGCAGTACTTC. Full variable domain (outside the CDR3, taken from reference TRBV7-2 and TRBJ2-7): GAGVSQSPSNKVTEKGKDVELRCDPISGHTALYWYRQSLGQGLEFLIYFQGNSAPDKSGLPSDRFSAERTGGSVSTLTIQRTQQEDSAVYLCASSTRANRGEQYFGPGTRLTVT.

The CDR3 protein is CASSMTGIGYGYTF. Here the CDR3 DNA reads TGTGCCAGCAGTATGACAGGGATTGGGTATGGCTACACCTTC. The J gene is TRBJ1-2, the V gene TRBV27; 7 bases map to TRBD1. J gave up 5 bases and V 5 bases, and 8 bases lay outside the gene matches. Germline V lookup: CDR1 MNHEY, CDR2 SMNVEV (reference sequence). This CDR3 spans 14 amino acids.

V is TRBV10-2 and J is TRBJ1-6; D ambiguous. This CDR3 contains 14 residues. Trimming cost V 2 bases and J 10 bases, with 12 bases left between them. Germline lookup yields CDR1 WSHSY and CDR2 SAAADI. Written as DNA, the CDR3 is TGCGCCAGCAGTGAGCCCACGGGGTACTCACCCCTCCACTTT. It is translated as CASSEPTGYSPLHF.

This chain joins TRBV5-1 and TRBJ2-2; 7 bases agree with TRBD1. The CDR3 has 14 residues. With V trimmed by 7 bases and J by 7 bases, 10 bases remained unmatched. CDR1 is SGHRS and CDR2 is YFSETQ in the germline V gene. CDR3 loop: CASGLRGPVGELFF. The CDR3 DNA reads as TGCGCCAGCGGACTGAGGGGGCCAGTCGGGGAGCTGTTTTTT.

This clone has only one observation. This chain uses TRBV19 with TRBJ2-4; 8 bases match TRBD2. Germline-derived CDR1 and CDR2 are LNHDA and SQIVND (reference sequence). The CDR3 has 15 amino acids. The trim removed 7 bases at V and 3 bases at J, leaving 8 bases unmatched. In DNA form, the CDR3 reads TGTGCCAGTACCGGGGGGGGAACTCTCAAAAACATTCAGTACTTC. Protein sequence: CASTGGGTLKNIQYF.

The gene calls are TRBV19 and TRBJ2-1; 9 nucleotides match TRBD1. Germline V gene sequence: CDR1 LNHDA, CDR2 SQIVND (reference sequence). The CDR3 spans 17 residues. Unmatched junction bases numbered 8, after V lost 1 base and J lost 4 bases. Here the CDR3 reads CASSIGLGQGLYNEQFF. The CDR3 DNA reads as TGTGCCAGTAGTATAGGACTAGGACAGGGGTTATACAATGAGCAGTTCTTC.

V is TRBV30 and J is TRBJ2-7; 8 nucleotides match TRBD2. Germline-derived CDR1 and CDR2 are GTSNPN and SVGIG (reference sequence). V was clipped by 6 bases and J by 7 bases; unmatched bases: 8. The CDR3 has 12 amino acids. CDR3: CACTGGAKEQYF. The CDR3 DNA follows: TGTGCCTGTACCGGGGGGGCTAAAGAGCAGTACTTC.

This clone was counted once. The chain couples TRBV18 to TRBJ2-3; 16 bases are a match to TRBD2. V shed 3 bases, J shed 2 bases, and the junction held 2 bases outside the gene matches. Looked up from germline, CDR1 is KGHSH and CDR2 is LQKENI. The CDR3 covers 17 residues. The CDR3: CASSPGLAGGHTDTQYF. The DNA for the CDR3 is TGTGCCAGCTCACCGGGACTAGCGGGAGGGCACACAGATACGCAGTATTTT.

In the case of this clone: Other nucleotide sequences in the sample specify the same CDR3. The CDR3 DNA follows: TGTGCCAGCAGTCGGACAGGGAGAGAGACCCAGTACTTC. This codes for CASSRTGRETQYF. V gene TRBV6-5 combines with J gene TRBJ2-5; TRBD1 agrees at 8 bases. Germline CDR1 is MNHEY and CDR2 is SVGAGI. V shed 5 bases and J 4 bases; nucleotides not matched to a gene: 3. The CDR3 runs 13 residues.

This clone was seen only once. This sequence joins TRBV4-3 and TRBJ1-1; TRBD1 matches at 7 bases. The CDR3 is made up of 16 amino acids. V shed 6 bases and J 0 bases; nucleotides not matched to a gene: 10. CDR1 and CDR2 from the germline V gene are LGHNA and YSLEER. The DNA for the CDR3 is TGCGCCAGCAGGCGAAGCAGGGGACAGATGAACACTGAAGCTTTCTTT. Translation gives CASRRSRGQMNTEAFF.

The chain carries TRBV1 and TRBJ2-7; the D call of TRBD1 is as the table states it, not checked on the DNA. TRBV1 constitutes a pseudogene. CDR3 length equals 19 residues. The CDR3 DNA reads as TGCACCAGCAGCCAAGGTGGTGCCTGGGGGCGGGCTCTGACCTACGAGCAGTACTTC. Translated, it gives CTSSQGGAWGRALTYEQYF.

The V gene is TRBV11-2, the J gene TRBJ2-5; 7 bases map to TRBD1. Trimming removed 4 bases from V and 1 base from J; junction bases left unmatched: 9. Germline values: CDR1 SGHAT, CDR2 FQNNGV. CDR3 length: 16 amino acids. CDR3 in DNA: TGTGCCAGCAGCTCGAGGGACAGAACACCCCAAGAGACCCAGTACTTC. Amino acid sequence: CASSSRDRTPQETQYF.

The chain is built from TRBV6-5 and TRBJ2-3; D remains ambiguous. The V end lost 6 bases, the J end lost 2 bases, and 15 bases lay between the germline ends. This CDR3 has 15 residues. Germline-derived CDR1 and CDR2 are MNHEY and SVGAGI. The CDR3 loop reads CASRVYGPSTDTQYF. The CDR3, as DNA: TGTGCCAGCAGGGTATATGGCCCCTCCACAGATACGCAGTATTTT.